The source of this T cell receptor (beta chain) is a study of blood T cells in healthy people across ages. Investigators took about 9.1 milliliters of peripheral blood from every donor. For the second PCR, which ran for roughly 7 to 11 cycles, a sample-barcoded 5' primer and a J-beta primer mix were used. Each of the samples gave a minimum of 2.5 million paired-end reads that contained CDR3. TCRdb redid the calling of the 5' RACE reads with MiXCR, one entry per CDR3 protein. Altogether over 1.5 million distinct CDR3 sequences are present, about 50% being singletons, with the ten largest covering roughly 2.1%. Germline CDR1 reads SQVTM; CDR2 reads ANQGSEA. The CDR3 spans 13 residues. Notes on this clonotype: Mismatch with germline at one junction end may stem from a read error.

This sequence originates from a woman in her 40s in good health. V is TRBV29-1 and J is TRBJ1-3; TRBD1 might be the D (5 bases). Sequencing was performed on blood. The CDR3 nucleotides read TGCAGCGAGGGGACGGCCCCTGGAAACACCGTATATTTT. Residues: CSEGTAPGNTVYF. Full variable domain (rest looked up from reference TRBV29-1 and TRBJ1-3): SAVISQKPSRDICQRGTSLTIQCQVDSQVTMMFWYRQQPGQSLTLIATANQGSEATYESGFVIDKFPISRPNLTFSTLTVSNMSPEDSSIYLCSEGTAPGNTVYFGEGSWLTVV.